A selection of T cell receptor beta chains follows, all from one sample in a study of cytomegalovirus exposure and HLA in healthy donors. The data were produced by immunoSEQ multiplex PCR, yet TCRdb's version contains in-frame clones alone and is incomplete. The repertoire holds more than 95,000 clones, with roughly 78% as singletons. Material: PBMCs. Receptors were obtained from a woman aged 40 to 50 in good health and CMV-seronegative. The CDR3 runs from the conserved cysteine through the conserved F or W. A D gene is named only where the DNA matches it firmly. Rows give clone size only sometimes, using once, few, many, or a class for an expanded clone.

D gene | clone size | CDR3 length | J gene | V gene | CDR3 DNA | CDR3 protein
TRBD2 | NA | 16 | TRBJ2-7 | TRBV5-1 | TGCGCCAGCAGACACGAACTAGCGGTAAGCTCCTACGAGCAGTACTTC | CASRHELAVSSYEQYF
NA | NA | 12 | TRBJ1-2 | TRBV7-9 | TGTGCCAGCAGCAGTAGTCCTTATGGCTACACCTTC | CASSSSPYGYTF
TRBD2 | once | 15 | TRBJ2-1 | TRBV7-8 | TGTGCCAGCAGCTTCGGACTAGCGGCTTACAATGAGCAGTTCTTC | CASSFGLAAYNEQFF
NA | NA | 12 | TRBJ2-7 | TRBV7-9 | TGTGCCAGCAGCGCACAGGGTTACGAGCAGTACTTC | CASSAQGYEQYF
NA | few | 13 | TRBJ1-1 | TRBV19 | TGTGCCAGTAGTATAGAGGGACTCTCTGAAGCTTTCTTT | CASSIEGLSEAFF
NA | NA | 13 | TRBJ2-5 | TRBV7-2 | TGTGCCAGCAGCCATGGGGGGAGGGGGGAGCAGTACTTC | CASSHGGRGEQYF
NA | NA | 12 | TRBJ1-6 | TRBV6-6 | TGTGCCAGCACCCAGGGGAATTCACCCCTCCACTTT | CASTQGNSPLHF
TRBD1 | few | 15 | TRBJ1-2 | TRBV6-1 | TGTGCCAGCAGCCGAAAGGAGGACAGGATATATGGCTACACCTTC | CASSRKEDRIYGYTF
NA | NA | 11 | TRBJ1-1 | TRBV6-6 | TGTGCCAGCAGTGCGAGCTTTGAAGCTTTCTTT | CASSASFEAFF
NA | NA | 15 | TRBJ2-6 | TRBV14 | TGTGCCAGCAGCCCACAGGGTCTTGGGGCCAACGTCCTGACTTTC | CASSPQGLGANVLTF
TRBD2 | NA | 15 | TRBJ2-7 | TRBV18 | TGTGCCAGCTCACCAGGGCTAGCGGGCGCCTACGAGCAGTACTTC | CASSPGLAGAYEQYF
NA | NA | 20 | TRBJ2-3 | TRBV21-1 | TGTGCCAGCAGCAGTAACGAGCGGGAGGAACTCCCTTCTAGCACAGATACGCAGTATTTT | CASSSNEREELPSSTDTQYF
TRBD2 | NA | 15 | TRBJ2-5 | TRBV14 | TGTGCCAGCAGCCTCTGGCGGGAGGGCCTCGGGACCCAGTACTTC | CASSLWREGLGTQYF
TRBD2 | NA | 15 | TRBJ2-2 | TRBV2 | TGTGCCAGCAGCGAGCGGGAGGGTATCACCGGGGAGCTGTTTTTT | CASSEREGITGELFF
TRBD1 | NA | 15 | TRBJ2-3 | TRBV13 | TGTGCCAGCAACTCGGACAGGGGGAGCACAGATACGCAGTATTTT | CASNSDRGSTDTQYF
TRBD2 | NA | 16 | TRBJ2-2 | TRBV9 | TGTGCCAGCAGCGTAGGGACTAGCGCGAACACCGGGGAGCTGTTTTTT | CASSVGTSANTGELFF
NA | NA | 14 | TRBJ2-1 | TRBV27 | TGTGCCAGCAGTCCTTTAGCCCTCTACAATGAGCAGTTCTTC | CASSPLALYNEQFF
NA | NA | 16 | TRBJ2-2 | TRBV9 | TGTGCCAGCAGCACCACCGGGACTTATAACACCGGGGAGCTGTTTTTT | CASSTTGTYNTGELFF
NA | NA | 14 | TRBJ1-5 | TRBV18 | TGTGCCAGCTCACCGAACTATAGCAATCAGCCCCAGCATTTT | CASSPNYSNQPQHF
NA | NA | 15 | TRBJ2-5 | TRBV30 | TGTGCCTGGAGTGTTGGGGGACAAGGCCAAGAGACCCAGTACTTC | CAWSVGGQGQETQYF
NA | NA | 14 | TRBJ1-3 | TRBV11-1 | TGTGCCAGCAGCCAGGACAGCCTCGGAAACACCATATATTTT | CASSQDSLGNTIYF
NA | few | 13 | TRBJ2-2 | TRBV7-6 | TGTGCCAGCAGCTTACTTCACACCGGGGAGCTGTTTTTT | CASSLLHTGELFF
NA | NA | 13 | TRBJ1-5 | TRBV29-1 | TGCAGCGTTGGGGCCCAAGGGGGTCAGCCCCAGCATTTT | CSVGAQGGQPQHF
NA | NA | 13 | TRBJ2-5 | TRBV19 | TGTGCCAGTAGTGAAGCGAACCAAGAGACCCAGTACTTC | CASSEANQETQYF
TRBD1 | NA | 14 | TRBJ2-5 | TRBV5-5 | TGTGCCAGCAGCCGGACAGGATGGGGAGAGACCCAGTACTTC | CASSRTGWGETQYF
NA | NA | 13 | TRBJ1-2 | TRBV7-9 | TGTGCCAGCAGCTTAGGCCAGGACTCTGGCTACACCTTC | CASSLGQDSGYTF
NA | NA | 14 | TRBJ2-7 | TRBV7-9 | TGTGCCAGCACCCCGGACATTAGGACCTACGAGCAGTACTTC | CASTPDIRTYEQYF
NA | NA | 12 | TRBJ2-7 | TRBV28 | TGTGCCAGCAGTACAGGACAATACGAGCAGTACTTC | CASSTGQYEQYF
NA | NA | 16 | TRBJ1-3 | TRBV14 | TGTGCCAGCAGCCAAGATTTATCCCGCTCTGGAAACACCATATATTTT | CASSQDLSRSGNTIYF
NA | NA | 13 | TRBJ2-1 | TRBV7-2 | TGTGCCAGCAGCTCCGCCTCTTCAGGTGAGCAGTTCTTC | CASSSASSGEQFF
TRBD1 | NA | 14 | TRBJ1-2 | TRBV28 | TGTGCCAGCAGTATACAGGGGATCATGAGTGGCTACACCTTC | CASSIQGIMSGYTF
NA | NA | 13 | TRBJ1-1 | TRBV6-6 | TGTGCCAGCAGTTACAAGGGGGACACTGAAGCTTTCTTT | CASSYKGDTEAFF
NA | NA | 14 | TRBJ2-2 | TRBV6-5 | TGTGCCAGCAGGACCCTACAGGGCACCGGGGAGCTGTTTTTT | CASRTLQGTGELFF
NA | NA | 16 | TRBJ1-3 | TRBV7-2 | TGTGCCAGCACCCAGGGCTTACTCTACTCTGGAAACACCATATATTTT | CASTQGLLYSGNTIYF
TRBD1 | NA | 15 | TRBJ1-2 | TRBV19 | TGTGCCAGTAGTATCCCCGGACAGGGGGCGGTTGGCTACACCTTC | CASSIPGQGAVGYTF
NA | NA | 15 | TRBJ1-6 | TRBV11-2 | TGTGCCAGCAGTTCGCGACTGGAACGGGGTTCACCCCTCCACTTT | CASSSRLERGSPLHF
NA | NA | 16 | TRBJ2-7 | TRBV6-5 | TGTGCCAGCAGTTATGGAGATAGAGGGATAACCTACGAGCAGTACTTC | CASSYGDRGITYEQYF
TRBD1 | NA | 18 | TRBJ2-7 | TRBV11-2 | TGTGCCAGCAGCTTGCCAAAATCCGGGACAGAATTTTCCTACGAGCAGTACTTC | CASSLPKSGTEFSYEQYF
NA | NA | 13 | TRBJ2-7 | TRBV7-9 | TGTGCCAGCAGCTTACAAGCCTCCTACGAGCAGTACTTC | CASSLQASYEQYF
NA | few | 14 | TRBJ1-5 | TRBV5-6 | TGTGCCAGCAGCCTAACCGGGGGTAATCAGCCCCAGCATTTT | CASSLTGGNQPQHF
NA | NA | 14 | TRBJ2-2 | TRBV4-3 | TGCGCCAGCAGCCCGGGACAACTCACCGGGGAGCTGTTTTTT | CASSPGQLTGELFF
NA | NA | 14 | TRBJ1-5 | TRBV7-2 | TGTGCCAGCAGCTTAGCGTTAGGGGATCAGCCCCAGCATTTT | CASSLALGDQPQHF
TRBD1 | few | 14 | TRBJ1-2 | TRBV4-3 | TGCGCCAGCAGCCATACAGGGGGCGCGTGGGGCTACACCTTC | CASSHTGGAWGYTF
TRBD2 | NA | 13 | TRBJ2-7 | TRBV2 | TGTGCCAGCAGGGGACTAGCGGGAGAGTGGCAGTACTTC | CASRGLAGEWQYF
NA | few | 16 | TRBJ2-1 | TRBV6-6 | TGTGCCAGCAGCGCCTCGGGGTCGAGGTCCTACAATGAGCAGTTCTTC | CASSASGSRSYNEQFF
NA | NA | 17 | TRBJ2-1 | TRBV7-2 | TGTGCCAGCAGCCTGACCGGGACATTAGCCTCCTACAATGAGCAGTTCTTC | CASSLTGTLASYNEQFF
TRBD1 | once | 16 | TRBJ2-3 | TRBV7-9 | TGTTCCAGCAGCTCACAGACAGGGGAGGTCACAGATACGCAGTATTTT | CSSSSQTGEVTDTQYF
TRBD2 | NA | 15 | TRBJ2-1 | TRBV28 | TGTGCCAGCAGTTTAGGGGGGGGACCTAGGAATGAGCAGTTCTTC | CASSLGGGPRNEQFF
NA | NA | 14 | TRBJ2-5 | TRBV14 | TGTGCCAGCAGCCAAGACGACAACCAAGAGACCCAGTACTTC | CASSQDDNQETQYF